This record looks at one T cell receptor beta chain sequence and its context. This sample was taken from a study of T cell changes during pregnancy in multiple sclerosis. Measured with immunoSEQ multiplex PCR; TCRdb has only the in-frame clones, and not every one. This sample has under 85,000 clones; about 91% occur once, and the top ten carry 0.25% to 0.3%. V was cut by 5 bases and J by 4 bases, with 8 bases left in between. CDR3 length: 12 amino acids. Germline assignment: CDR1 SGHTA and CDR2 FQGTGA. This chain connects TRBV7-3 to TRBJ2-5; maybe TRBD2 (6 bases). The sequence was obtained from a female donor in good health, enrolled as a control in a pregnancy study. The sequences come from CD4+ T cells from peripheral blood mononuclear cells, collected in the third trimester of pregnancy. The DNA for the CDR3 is TGTGCCAGCAGCCTTAGCGGAGAGACCCAGTACTTC. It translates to CASSLSGETQYF.